This T cell receptor (beta chain) comes out of a study of OX40 agonist ivuxolimab in advanced cancers. This CDR3 has 14 amino acids. Trimming took off 4 bases at V and 1 base at J, with 10 bases between the two ends. Looked up from germline, CDR1 is SGHVS and CDR2 is FQNEAQ. Some clones are missing from TCRdb's copy, which holds only in-frame ones; the method was immunoSEQ multiplex PCR. This sample has roughly 76,000 clones; 80% to 95% occur once, and the top ten carry under 10%. The source is an adult with an advanced solid tumor such as melanoma, head and neck, liver or kidney cancer. The material was CD4+ or CD8+ T cells sorted from blood, obtained in a trial of the OX40 agonist ivuxolimab. V gene TRBV7-8 combines with J gene TRBJ1-1, with D unresolved. The CDR3 sequence: CASSSPGTNTEAFF. The CDR3 DNA reads as TGTGCCAGCAGCTCCCCGGGCACGAACACTGAAGCTTTCTTT.